This T cell receptor beta chain was recorded in a study of type 1 and type 2 diabetes patients (dated by TCRdb to about 2016). Regarding the research as a whole: About 9 type 1 diabetes patients, a few type 2 diabetes patients and roughly 6 nondiabetic controls were recruited in China to form the cohort. When roughly 20-cycle amplification was compared with approximately 27-cycle amplification, V gene usage looked similar, suggesting that primer efficiencies were similar and PCR bias was random. Sequencing of the TCRbeta libraries was paired-end and was performed on Illumina HiSeq 2000 or MiSeq instruments. Across the study, CD4+ and CD8+ T cells were positively selected from PBMCs using CD4 or CD8 MicroBeads on MACS columns. Altogether, roughly 20 million paired-end reads were produced across the whole study. For the type 1 diabetes patients, the type 2 diabetes patients acted as a disease comparison group. TCRbeta repertoires were profiled by high-throughput sequencing in the study to compare type 1 diabetes, type 2 diabetes and nondiabetic individuals.

Concerning this clonotype: Its antigen is unknown. No much larger clone exists at a distance of one base, and base qualities are not known.

These reads were obtained on an Illumina MiSeq. TCRbeta CDR3 amplification used genomic DNA from the sorted T cell subsets as template. The TCRbeta CDR3 region was amplified by multiplex PCR with 30 forward and 13 reverse primers. PCR products were purified with AMPure XP beads, then indices and adaptors were added in a second roughly 25-cycle PCR. Before sequencing, the QIAquick Gel Extraction Kit was used to gel-purify the libraries. The published analysis was carried out like this. Paired-end reads were merged using FLASH and were aligned with IgBLAST to IMGT V, D and J germline references. Reads with below 70% alignment identity to germline references were discarded, and roughly 11 million reads were retained study-wide. Following IMGT definitions, CDR3 boundaries, reading frame and productivity were assigned. Highly-expanded clones were defined as clones at or above 1% of reads, and diversity was measured by normalized Shannon entropy. Unpaired two-tailed t-tests were used to test group differences in Shannon entropy. TCRdb redid the processing of the public reads, applying fastp at Q25 and MiXCR, and retained in-frame beta chains. Every CDR3 protein is listed once, alongside the most common genes and DNA of its rows. TCRdb, not the original authors, processed these V and J calls. The sample table holds a few hundred thousand distinct CDR3 sequences, of which more than 40% were seen once. Roughly an eighth of the sample lies in the top ten.

What the authors observed across the whole study: High diversity was shown by type 2 diabetes repertoires, and the diversity was significantly greater than that of type 1 diabetes repertoires in both CD4+ and CD8+ T cells. Age and gender were not matched between study groups, possibly biasing interpretation. V and J gene usage patterns of type 2 diabetes and control samples were highly correlated, averaging roughly 0.97 between samples. Only a limited number of T2D and control samples were sequenced, so some T1D-only HECs might also appear in more T2D or control samples. Type 2 diabetes patients had few highly-expanded CD4+ clones (median one), and those clones made up a median about 4% of reads.

Standard classification criteria for type 1 or type 2 diabetes were met by all diabetic patients, and glucose and C-peptide were assessed by WHO-recommended methods. Donors were excluded if they had other autoimmune diseases or infections within the previous four weeks. Approximately 9 milliliters of peripheral blood were collected from each participant. PBMCs were isolated with LymphoPrep density separation. Reading from cysteine to phenylalanine, the CDR3 counts 12 amino acids. Solely the CDR3 DNA is kept, with 36 bases framed from the first base. V is pared back by 0 bases and J by 8 bases, with 5 bases lying between the germline termini. Taken from the germline V gene (reference sequence), the CDR1 and CDR2 loops are MNHNY and SVGAGI.

This receptor was identified in a man between 18 and 29 years old with type 2 diabetes. The sample comprised peripheral blood mononuclear cells (PBMCs). The chain joins TRBV6-6 to TRBJ1-5, with no confidently assigned D gene. The CDR3 loop reads CASSYSAEPQHF. The DNA sequence is given as TGTGCCAGCAGTTACTCTGCGGAGCCCCAGCATTTT.